The rows below give T cell receptor beta chains drawn from one sample of a study of blood T cells in healthy people across ages. TCRdb reprocessed the 5' RACE reads with MiXCR, giving one entry per CDR3 protein. Of more than 800,000 distinct CDR3 sequences listed, 25% to 30% are singletons. Sequenced material: blood. The receptors originated from a woman of 80 years or more in good health. Each CDR3 is given with its conserved first and last residue. The order of the fields is CDR3 length, J gene, clone size, D gene, V gene, CDR3 DNA, CDR3 protein. The D gene is left open where the match is weak. Clone size, where shown, is once, few, many, or a class for clones that have expanded.

length: 17; J: TRBJ2-7; size: many; D: TRBD2; V: TRBV15; DNA: TGTGCCACCAGCAGGGACCGACTAGCGGGGGCGAACTACGAGCAGTACTTC; CDR3: CATSRDRLAGANYEQYF
length: 14; J: TRBJ2-5; size: many; D: .; V: TRBV7-8; DNA: TGTGCCAGCAGCTTATCCGAGACAGAAGAGACCCAGTACTTC; CDR3: CASSLSETEETQYF
length: 12; J: TRBJ2-5; size: .; D: .; V: TRBV6-1; DNA: TGTGCCAGCCCGTCTGATGGCGAGACCCAGTACTTC; CDR3: CASPSDGETQYF
length: 14; J: TRBJ2-4; size: many; D: TRBD2; V: TRBV20-1; DNA: TGCAGTGCGCAGCGGGGGATCGGGGAAAACATTCAGTACTTC; CDR3: CSAQRGIGENIQYF
length: 14; J: TRBJ1-2; size: .; D: TRBD1; V: TRBV15; DNA: TGTGCCACCAGCAGAGAAGTAGGGGGCGGTGGCTACACCTTC; CDR3: CATSREVGGGGYTF
length: 16; J: TRBJ1-1; size: .; D: TRBD1; V: TRBV6-6; DNA: TGTGCCACCAGGGCCGGGACAGGCGCCATGAACACTGAAGCTTTCTTT; CDR3: CATRAGTGAMNTEAFF
length: 14; J: TRBJ1-5; size: .; D: .; V: TRBV19; DNA: TGTGCCACCAGAGGGACGGGCAGCAATCAGCCCCAGCATTTT; CDR3: CATRGTGSNQPQHF
length: 12; J: TRBJ2-3; size: many; D: TRBD1; V: TRBV20-1; DNA: TGCAGTGCTCATGACAGGGGTGATACGCAGTATTTT; CDR3: CSAHDRGDTQYF
length: 14; J: TRBJ2-5; size: many; D: .; V: TRBV7-9; DNA: TGTGCCAGCAGCTTAGTGGGTCCTTTGGGGGAGCAGTACTTC; CDR3: CASSLVGPLGEQYF
length: 14; J: TRBJ1-2; size: .; D: .; V: TRBV6-1; DNA: TGTGCCAGCAGTGAATGGGCAAAAGGCTATGGCTACACCTTC; CDR3: CASSEWAKGYGYTF
length: 14; J: TRBJ2-3; size: many; D: .; V: TRBV20-1; DNA: TGCAGTGCTAGCGGGGGGCTACTCACAGATACGCAGTATTTT; CDR3: CSASGGLLTDTQYF
length: 15; J: TRBJ2-7; size: .; D: .; V: TRBV10-2; DNA: TGCGCCAGCGTCGGCCGGGGGAATATGGTACGCGAGCAGTACTTC; CDR3: CASVGRGNMVREQYF
length: 12; J: TRBJ2-3; size: many; D: TRBD2; V: TRBV28; DNA: TGTGCCAGCAGCGCGGGGGCAGATACGCAGTATTTT; CDR3: CASSAGADTQYF
length: 19; J: TRBJ2-3; size: many; D: TRBD2; V: TRBV4-3; DNA: TGCGCCAGCAGCCAAGATGGCCCCACTAGCGGGGGGGCTCAAGATACGCAGTATTTT; CDR3: CASSQDGPTSGGAQDTQYF
length: 15; J: TRBJ2-1; size: many; D: .; V: TRBV4-3; DNA: TGCGCCAGCAGCCAAGATTCGCTGCCAACCAATGAGCAGTTCTTC; CDR3: CASSQDSLPTNEQFF
length: 13; J: TRBJ1-5; size: .; D: .; V: TRBV20-1; DNA: TGCAGTGCTAGTATCGGGAGCAATCAGCCCCAGCATTTT; CDR3: CSASIGSNQPQHF
length: 15; J: TRBJ1-4; size: few; D: .; V: TRBV6-5; DNA: TGTGCCAGCAGTTACTCCCGGGGAGGCGGTGAAAAACTGTTTTTT; CDR3: CASSYSRGGGEKLFF
length: 15; J: TRBJ2-7; size: many; D: TRBD2; V: TRBV7-6; DNA: TGTGCCAGCAGCTTAGGGGCCGGGGGGGCGATCGAGCAGTACTTC; CDR3: CASSLGAGGAIEQYF
length: 15; J: TRBJ1-5; size: few; D: TRBD1; V: TRBV6-5; DNA: TGTGCCAGCAGTACGGACAGGTTTAGCAATCAGCCCCAGCATTTT; CDR3: CASSTDRFSNQPQHF
length: 15; J: TRBJ2-1; size: many; D: TRBD2; V: TRBV7-2; DNA: TGTGCCAGCAGAAAGCGGGGGGGCTCCTACAATGAGCAGTTCTTC; CDR3: CASRKRGGSYNEQFF
length: 13; J: TRBJ2-7; size: many; D: .; V: TRBV12-3/TRBV12-4; DNA: TGTGCCAGCAAAACGATAGTCTCCTACGAGCAGTACTTC; CDR3: CASKTIVSYEQYF
length: 16; J: TRBJ2-4; size: .; D: .; V: TRBV21-1; DNA: TGTGCCAGCAGCAACCGGGGGCCACTAGCCAAAAACATTCAGTACTTC; CDR3: CASSNRGPLAKNIQYF
length: 16; J: TRBJ1-2; size: many; D: TRBD1; V: TRBV6-5; DNA: TGTGCCAGCAGTCCGGGACAGGGGTCGGTAGGCTATGGCTACACCTTC; CDR3: CASSPGQGSVGYGYTF
length: 15; J: TRBJ1-4; size: .; D: TRBD1; V: TRBV20-1; DNA: TGCAGTGCTAGAGATCCCACCCGGACAGGGGAAAAACTGTTTTTT; CDR3: CSARDPTRTGEKLFF
length: 16; J: TRBJ1-4; size: few; D: .; V: TRBV15; DNA: TGTGCCACCAGCGGGGTGGTACAGGCGGGCAATGAAAAACTGTTTTTT; CDR3: CATSGVVQAGNEKLFF
length: 14; J: TRBJ2-7; size: .; D: .; V: TRBV7-2; DNA: TGTGCCAGCAGCTTAGTCGTAGGGATGGACGAGCAGTACTTC; CDR3: CASSLVVGMDEQYF
length: 16; J: TRBJ2-1; size: few; D: .; V: TRBV3-1; DNA: TGTGCCAGCAGCCCAAACGGACAGAGCTCCTACAATGAGCAGTTCTTC; CDR3: CASSPNGQSSYNEQFF
length: 15; J: TRBJ2-3; size: .; D: .; V: TRBV12-3/TRBV12-4; DNA: TGTGCCAGCAGTTTCTCAGGGGCGGGCGCAGATACGCAGTATTTT; CDR3: CASSFSGAGADTQYF
length: 16; J: TRBJ2-1; size: .; D: TRBD2; V: TRBV20-1; DNA: TGCAGCGTCAACCCCGGGGGGTCGAGCTCCTACAATGAGCAGTTCTTC; CDR3: CSVNPGGSSSYNEQFF
length: 13; J: TRBJ2-7; size: many; D: TRBD1; V: TRBV12-3/TRBV12-4; DNA: TGTGCCAGCAGTCGGGACAGAAAATACGAGCAGTACTTC; CDR3: CASSRDRKYEQYF
length: 15; J: TRBJ1-4; size: .; D: .; V: TRBV28; DNA: TGTGCCAGCAGTCCAACCGGACAGCCTAATGAAAAACTGTTTTTT; CDR3: CASSPTGQPNEKLFF
length: 14; J: TRBJ2-4; size: .; D: TRBD2; V: TRBV12-3/TRBV12-4; DNA: TGTGCCAGCAGTCCCGTTTCTAGCGGGATAAGTCAGTACTTC; CDR3: CASSPVSSGISQYF
length: 15; J: TRBJ2-1; size: many; D: .; V: TRBV20-1; DNA: TGCAGTGCGCCCCAGAGAGGGGGGGCCTACAATGAGCAGTTCTTC; CDR3: CSAPQRGGAYNEQFF
length: 16; J: TRBJ1-4; size: few; D: .; V: TRBV28; DNA: TGTGCCAGCAGGCCGGGAGCGGATTCCTATGGGGAAAAACTGTTTTTT; CDR3: CASRPGADSYGEKLFF
length: 13; J: TRBJ2-7; size: many; D: .; V: TRBV27; DNA: TGTGCCAGTGCCTTGGGCAGCTCCTACGAGCAGTACTTC; CDR3: CASALGSSYEQYF
length: 14; J: TRBJ2-3; size: many; D: TRBD2; V: TRBV20-1; DNA: TGCAGTGCTAACAGCGGGGGCGCCCCAGTGGCGCAGTATTTT; CDR3: CSANSGGAPVAQYF